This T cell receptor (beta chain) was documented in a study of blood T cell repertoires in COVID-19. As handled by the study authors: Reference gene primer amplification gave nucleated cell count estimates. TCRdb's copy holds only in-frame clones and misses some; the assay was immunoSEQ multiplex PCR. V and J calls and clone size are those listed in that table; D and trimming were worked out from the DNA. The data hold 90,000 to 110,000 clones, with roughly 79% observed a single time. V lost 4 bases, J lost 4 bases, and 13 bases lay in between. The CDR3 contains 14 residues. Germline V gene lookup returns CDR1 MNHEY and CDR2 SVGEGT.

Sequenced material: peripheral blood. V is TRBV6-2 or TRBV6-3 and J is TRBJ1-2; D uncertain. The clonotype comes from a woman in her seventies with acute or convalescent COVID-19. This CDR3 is CASSSWQGGYGYTF. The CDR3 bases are TGTGCCAGCAGTTCCTGGCAAGGCGGCTATGGCTACACCTTC.